The sequence of this TCR beta chain was determined in a study of blood T cell repertoires in COVID-19. Study-wide background: Material from acute and convalescent COVID-19 was sourced from the United States, Italy and Spain. The cDNA or gDNA used as material had been derived from T cells, B-cell-depleted T cells, or PBMCs.

The CDR3 runs to 16 residues. J gave up 2 bases and V 0 bases, and 5 bases lay outside the gene matches. Germline-derived CDR1 and CDR2 are ENHRY and SYGVKD. Per the authors' pipeline: Using reference gene primer amplification, nucleated cell counts were estimated. Measured with immunoSEQ multiplex PCR; TCRdb has only the in-frame clones, and not every one. That table supplies the V and J calls and clone size; D and trimming were determined from the DNA. The sample lists about 310,000 clones; around nine tenths were seen once. Sequenced material: peripheral blood. The rearrangement joins TRBV10-3 to TRBJ2-7; 9 nucleotides align to TRBD2. The receptor comes from a man aged 45-65 years with active or convalescent COVID-19. The CDR3 DNA reads TGTGCCATCAGTGAGTCGGTAACTAGCGGGCCCTACGAGCAGTACTTC. This translates into CAISESVTSGPYEQYF.